Shown below are 32 T cell receptor beta chains from a single sample sequenced in a study of cytomegalovirus exposure and HLA in healthy donors. The PCR ran on 60 Vbeta and 13 Jbeta primers. The method was immunoSEQ multiplex PCR; TCRdb's version includes in-frame clones alone and lacks a portion of them. The data hold about 140,000 clones, with around 80% observed a single time. Sequencing was performed on PBMCs. Source of these receptors: a woman aged 60-75 years in good health and CMV-seropositive.

A remark on this clone: This same CDR3 is encoded by further DNA sequences in the sample. The chain links TRBV28 to TRBJ2-3; D gene uncertain. This CDR3 spans 13 amino acids. V was clipped by 3 bases and J by 1 base, with 5 bases between them. Germline loops: CDR1 MDHEN, CDR2 SYDVKM. The CDR3 sequence: CASSLSGTDTQYF. The CDR3 nucleotides are TGTGCCAGCAGTTTGTCCGGCACAGATACGCAGTATTTT.

V gene TRBV4-1 combines with J gene TRBJ2-7; TRBD1 aligns across 11 bases. CDR3 length: 16 amino acids. CDR1 is MGHRA, CDR2 YSYEKL, per germline. V shed 3 bases, J shed 7 bases, and the junction held 11 bases outside the gene matches. As DNA, the CDR3 is TGCGCCAGCAGCCATTCGCTTGGACAGGGGGCAGGGGAGCAGTACTTC. Amino acid sequence: CASSHSLGQGAGEQYF.

This rearrangement joins TRBV29-1 to TRBJ2-5; 12 bases map to TRBD2. The last part of the DNA fits TRBJ2-7 better; the J call may be wrong. The CDR3 has 13 residues. Per germline, CDR1 SQVTM and CDR2 ANQGSEA. In DNA form, the CDR3 reads TGCAGCGTTCATAGACTAGCGGGAGACGAGCAGTACTTC. It is translated as CSVHRLAGDEQYF.

The chain joins TRBV11-3 to TRBJ2-4, with unresolved D. Germline values: CDR1 SGHNT, CDR2 YENEEA. The CDR3 sequence is 14 residues long. V was shortened by 5 bases and J by 4 bases, with 12 bases between the two germline ends. The CDR3 sequence is CASSRQEDKNIQYF. CDR3 bases: TGTGCCAGCAGCCGACAAGAAGATAAAAACATTCAGTACTTC.

The chain has TRBV11-2 and TRBJ2-2; D gene ambiguous. The V end was cut by 4 bases, the J end by 0 bases, with 9 bases between. CDR1 is SGHAT and CDR2 is FQNNGV in the germline V gene. The CDR3 runs to 15 residues. As DNA, the CDR3 is TGTGCCAGCAGCTACGTTACAACGAACACCGGGGAGCTGTTTTTT. It specifies CASSYVTTNTGELFF.

The chain recombines TRBV23-1 with TRBJ2-1, with D possibly matching TRBD1 (7 bases). TRBV23-1 is treated as an ORF (open reading frame) with a function not yet certain. The CDR3 totals 16 residues. V lost 0 bases, J lost 6 bases, and 15 bases lay in between. The CDR3 protein is CASSQSSRGDPNEQFF. The DNA for the CDR3 is TGCGCCAGCAGTCAATCTAGCAGGGGGGACCCCAATGAGCAGTTCTTC.

The rearrangement joins TRBV5-1 to TRBJ2-3; 11 bases line up with TRBD2. CDR1 is SGHRS, CDR2 YFSETQ, per germline. The CDR3 spans 17 residues. V shed 3 bases, J shed 0 bases, and the junction held 6 bases outside the gene matches. The CDR3 sequence: CASSSPRTSGSTDTQYF. The CDR3 DNA sequence: TGCGCCAGCAGCTCTCCCCGGACTAGCGGGAGCACAGATACGCAGTATTTT.

The chain uses TRBV19 and TRBJ1-2; D gene ambiguous. CDR1 is LNHDA, CDR2 SQIVND, per germline (reference sequence). This CDR3 region has 15 residues. V was trimmed by 4 bases and J by 0 bases, leaving 12 bases between them. Here the CDR3 reads CASSTAGRTNYGYTF. For the CDR3, the DNA is TGTGCCAGTAGTACCGCGGGGAGAACTAACTATGGCTACACCTTC. The whole variable domain, filled in from reference TRBV19 and TRBJ1-2, reads DGGITQSPKYLFRKEGQNVTLSCEQNLNHDAMYWYRQDPGQGLRLIYYSQIVNDFQKGDIAEGYSVSREKKESFPLTVTSAQKNPTAFYLCASSTAGRTNYGYTFGSGTRLTVV.

In DNA, the CDR3 is TGCGCCAGCAGCCAGGCGAGGGGGGGCTACGAGCAGTACTTC. It specifies CASSQARGGYEQYF. The chain combines TRBV5-1 with TRBJ2-7; TRBD2 might be the D (7 bases). Trimming took 4 bases from V and 3 from J, leaving 14 bases between them. The CDR3 consists of 14 residues. The germline V gene encodes CDR1 SGHRS and CDR2 YFSETQ. The full variable domain, in which reference TRBV5-1 and TRBJ2-7 provide the parts outside the CDR3, is KAGVTQTPRYLIKTRGQQVTLSCSPISGHRSVSWYQQTPGQGLQFLFEYFSETQRNKGNFPGRFSGRQFSNSRSEMNVSTLELGDSALYLCASSQARGGYEQYFGPGTRLTVT.

As concerns this clone: This sample also contains other DNA sequences that code for the same CDR3. This chain links TRBV4-1 with TRBJ1-5; the match to TRBD1 covers 8 bases. Per germline, CDR1 MGHRA and CDR2 YSYEKL. The CDR3 loop spans 15 amino acids. The J segment lost 7 bases and the V segment lost 4 bases, leaving 9 bases of the junction unmatched. CDR3 sequence reads: CASSRRTGQDQPQHF. CDR3 DNA: TGCGCCAGCAGCCGTCGGACAGGGCAGGACCAGCCCCAGCATTTT.

The chain carries TRBV28 and TRBJ1-2, with D possibly TRBD1 on 6 matching bases. Trimming removed 9 bases from V and 4 bases from J, with 12 bases in between. Germline lookup yields CDR1 MDHEN and CDR2 SYDVKM. The CDR3 contains 12 residues. The CDR3 protein is CASIGTFYGYTF. The CDR3 DNA reads as TGTGCCAGTATCGGGACATTCTATGGCTACACCTTC.

The chain has TRBV28 and TRBJ2-1, with 7 nucleotides matching TRBD2. V trimming: 8 bases; J trimming: 5 bases; junction bases outside the gene matches: 9. Germline-derived CDR1 and CDR2 are MDHEN and SYDVKM. CDR3 length: 14 residues. For the CDR3, the DNA is TGTGCCAGCCGGAAAGGCGGGAGAAACAATGAGCAGTTCTTC. It codes for CASRKGGRNNEQFF.

This clone was seen a single time. The J gene is TRBJ1-5, the V gene TRBV30; maybe TRBD1 (5 bases). Trimming left V 8 bases short and J 3 bases short, with 14 bases between. The germline CDR1 and CDR2 sequences are GTSNPN and SVGIG (reference sequence). This CDR3 region has 13 residues. The CDR3 reads CAISTGNNQPQHF. The CDR3 bases are TGTGCCATTTCCACAGGCAACAATCAGCCCCAGCATTTT.

The chain is built from TRBV2 and TRBJ2-7, with unresolved D. V was pared by 7 bases and J by 2 bases, with 15 bases between. The CDR3 covers 14 residues. CDR1 SNHLY and CDR2 FYNNEI come from the germline V gene. The DNA of the CDR3 is TGTGCCAGCACCTCGACACGGCCGACCTACGAGCAGTACTTC. Translation: CASTSTRPTYEQYF.

J is TRBJ1-5 and V is TRBV28, with TRBD1 as a possible D gene (5 bases). The CDR3 length is 14 residues. In germline, CDR1 is MDHEN, CDR2 SYDVKM. The V and J ends lost 5 bases and 5 bases respectively, with 13 bases between them. CDR3 protein: CASSRGGKYQPQHF. CDR3 nucleotides: TGTGCCAGCAGTCGGGGGGGGAAATATCAGCCCCAGCATTTT.

The rearrangement uses TRBV5-1 and TRBJ1-4, with TRBD1 identical over 9 bases. Per germline, CDR1 SGHRS and CDR2 YFSETQ. The V segment lost 3 bases and the J segment 5 bases; nucleotides outside the gene matches: 5. The CDR3 has 15 amino acids. The CDR3 nucleotides are TGCGCCAGCAGCTCGGACAGGGGCCAAAATGAAAAACTGTTTTTT. The encoded protein is CASSSDRGQNEKLFF.

V usage is TRBV15 and J usage is TRBJ2-2; D is undetermined. Germline CDR1 reads LNHNV; CDR2 reads YYDKDF (reference sequence). V lost 0 bases to trimming and J lost 1 base, with 6 bases between them. The CDR3 consists of 15 residues. The chain's CDR3 is CATSREQLNTGELFF. DNA for the CDR3: TGTGCCACCAGCAGAGAACAGCTGAACACCGGGGAGCTGTTTTTT.

This clone was detected only a few times. The genes are TRBV29-1 and TRBJ2-1; 15 nucleotides match TRBD2. Germline V CDR1 and CDR2: SQVTM, ANQGSEA. V was clipped by 4 bases and J by 7 bases; unmatched bases: 2. CDR3 length: 14 amino acids. The DNA of the CDR3 is TGCAGCGTTGGAGGACTAGCGGGAGGGAATGAGCAGTTCTTC. This codes for CSVGGLAGGNEQFF.

The V and J genes are TRBV5-6 and TRBJ2-2; 11 bases line up with TRBD1. Trimming cost V 3 bases and J 3 bases; bases outside gene matches: 10. CDR3 length equals 18 residues. CDR1 SGHDT and CDR2 YYEEEE come from the germline V gene. This chain's CDR3 is CASSSTGGQGAYTGELFF. DNA of the CDR3: TGTGCCAGCAGCTCAACTGGTGGACAGGGGGCTTACACCGGGGAGCTGTTTTTT.

The J gene is TRBJ2-1, the V gene TRBV5-1; D gene uncertain. The CDR3 loop spans 11 amino acids. The ends were cut back, 0 bases at V and 13 bases at J, with 8 bases in the middle. Germline V gene sequence: CDR1 SGHRS, CDR2 YFSETQ. The CDR3 DNA is TGCGCCAGCAGCTTGGGCCCCTACCAGTTCTTC. Translating gives CASSLGPYQFF.

The gene calls are TRBV2 and TRBJ2-7; D uncertain. CDR3 length: 14 residues. V was shortened by 4 bases and J by 4 bases, with 14 bases between the two germline ends. Germline CDR1 SNHLY, CDR2 FYNNEI. CDR3: CASSGLVGEYEQYF. The DNA for the CDR3 is TGTGCCAGCAGTGGATTAGTGGGCGAGTACGAGCAGTACTTC.

The sample holds one count of this clone. This rearrangement joins TRBV27 to TRBJ2-7; TRBD1 agrees at 8 bases. The J segment lost 3 bases and the V segment lost 4 bases, leaving 2 bases of the junction unmatched. The CDR3 runs 13 residues. Germline CDR1 and CDR2: MNHEY and SMNVEV (reference sequence). Here the CDR3 DNA reads TGTGCCAGCAGTTCGGGACAGGACTACGAGCAGTACTTC. It is translated as CASSSGQDYEQYF.

The chain couples TRBV7-9 to TRBJ1-4; weak D call: TRBD1 (6 bases). CDR1 and CDR2 from the germline V gene are SEHNR and FQNEAQ (reference sequence). The CDR3 covers 15 residues. V was pared by 5 bases and J by 7 bases, with 17 bases between. For the CDR3, the DNA is TGTGCCAGCAGCCCAGTCGGGGGGCGTGGTGAAAAACTGTTTTTT. Protein product: CASSPVGGRGEKLFF.

The chain uses TRBV7-2 and TRBJ1-2; no firm D call. Per the germline V gene, CDR1 is SGHTA and CDR2 is FQGNSA. V was shortened by 1 base and J by 4 bases, with 10 bases between the two germline ends. The CDR3 contains 14 residues. The CDR3 DNA sequence: TGTGCCAGCAGCTTAGACCTGGAGAGCTATGGCTACACCTTC. Protein sequence: CASSLDLESYGYTF.

The chain links TRBV27 to TRBJ2-7; D uncertain. The ends were cut back, 0 bases at V and 4 bases at J, with 7 bases in the middle. The CDR3 covers 13 residues. Germline V gives CDR1 MNHEY, CDR2 SMNVEV (reference sequence). The CDR3 DNA reads as TGTGCCAGCAGTTTATCGGCAGATTACGAGCAGTACTTC. It encodes CASSLSADYEQYF.

The DNA of the CDR3 is TGCGCCAGCAGCGCGGGCACAGGGTTCTCTGGAAACACCATATATTTT. It translates to CASSAGTGFSGNTIYF. The chain couples TRBV5-1 to TRBJ1-3, with D possibly being TRBD1 (6 bases). The CDR3 is 16 amino acids. The V end was cut by 4 bases, the J end by 0 bases, with 14 bases between. In germline, CDR1 is SGHRS, CDR2 YFSETQ.

The count of this clone is one. The chain combines TRBV19 with TRBJ2-7; TRBD1 aligns across 8 bases. CDR3 length: 13 amino acids. The germline V gene has CDR1 LNHDA and CDR2 SQIVND (reference sequence). After removal of 9 bases from V and 7 bases from J, the junction contained 11 bases not matched to a gene. The chain's CDR3 is CARYVRGPREQYF. The CDR3 DNA follows: TGTGCCAGGTACGTCAGGGGGCCAAGAGAGCAGTACTTC.

The chain couples TRBV28 to TRBJ2-7; no definite D call. V was clipped by 6 bases and J by 3 bases, with 12 bases between them. CDR1 and CDR2 from the germline V gene are MDHEN and SYDVKM. The CDR3 is 13 amino acids. The CDR3 sequence is CASRRESHYEQYF. CDR3 nucleotides: TGTGCCAGCAGACGCGAGTCCCACTACGAGCAGTACTTC.

The rearrangement uses TRBV2 and TRBJ2-7, with 8 bases that match TRBD2. Trimming at V came to 7 bases and at J to 4 bases, leaving 9 bases not matched to a gene. The CDR3 is made up of 14 amino acids. Germline CDR1 reads SNHLY; CDR2 reads FYNNEI. The CDR3 loop is CASIVAGGFYEQYF. The CDR3 DNA is TGTGCCAGCATTGTTGCGGGAGGTTTTTACGAGCAGTACTTC.

Notes on this clone: Compared with germline, one end of the junction differs, possibly owing to a read error. The chain recombines TRBV7-3 with TRBJ1-3; D is undetermined. This CDR3 comprises 10 residues. CDR1 and CDR2 from the germline V gene are SGHTA and FQGTGA. CDR3 protein: CASIVRSIGF. The CDR3 nucleotides are TGTGCCAGCATTGTACGGAGTATTGGTTTT.

Only a few counts were recorded for this clone. The gene calls are TRBV7-9 and TRBJ2-7; the match to TRBD2 covers 12 bases. V gave up 5 bases and J gave up 4 bases; unmatched junction bases: 3. Germline loops: CDR1 SEHNR, CDR2 FQNEAQ (reference sequence). The CDR3 is 14 residues long. The CDR3 DNA follows: TGTGCCAGCAGCATACTAGCGGGAGGTTACGAGCAGTACTTC. Residues: CASSILAGGYEQYF.

V is TRBV27 and J is TRBJ2-5; D not resolved. This CDR3 comprises 14 residues. Germline lookup yields CDR1 MNHEY and CDR2 SMNVEV (reference sequence). The ends were cut back, 4 bases at V and 7 bases at J, with 16 bases in the middle. CDR3 residues: CASSSPFPSGTQYF. CDR3 in DNA: TGTGCCAGCAGTTCCCCGTTCCCCTCAGGGACCCAGTACTTC.